This T cell receptor beta chain was captured in a study of shared clonotypes between healthy human individuals. The study's findings and limits: Relative to clonotypes present in all four donors, those not shared had lower generation probabilities.

Germline CDR1 reads SGHAT; CDR2 reads FQDESV (reference sequence). Trimming cost V 1 base and J 9 bases, with 13 bases left between them. The CDR3 is made up of 14 amino acids. As concerns this clone: Its antigen is still unknown.

The data were produced by immunoSEQ multiplex PCR, yet TCRdb's version contains in-frame clones alone and is incomplete. This table has 900,000 to 1,200,000 clones, around 78% appearing once. This sequence joins TRBV11-1 and TRBJ1-5; the D is unclear. The sequence was obtained from a man younger than 35 in good health. Some clones in this sample may be carry-over from other donors' samples. Sequenced sample: memory CD4+ T cells from PBMCs. Subset given: CD45RA-negative fraction. The CDR3 DNA is TGTGCCAGCAGCTTAGGGGGTCCCAATATGCCCCAGCATTTT. Translating gives CASSLGGPNMPQHF.